This T cell receptor beta chain appears in the sequencing data of a study of shared clonotypes between healthy human individuals. About the study: There were three CD4 naive, three CD4 memory, two CD8 naive and one CD8 memory plates per donor. Study-level points and caveats: Few donors limited the genetic and exposure-history diversity represented.

This table comes from immunoSEQ multiplex PCR, and its TCRdb copy is limited to in-frame clones, with some not included. The table records approximately 2.3 million clones, 80% to 95% of them present only once. This CDR3 is 18 amino acids long. V lost 6 bases to trimming and J lost 0 bases; unmatched junction nucleotides: 10. Germline CDR1 LNHDA, CDR2 SQIVND (reference sequence). With regard to this clone: Its specificity is unknown.

This clonotype was obtained from a man between 18 and 29 years old in good health. Some clones in this sample may be carry-over from other donors' samples. The sequencing sample was made of naive CD4+ T cells from PBMCs. Subset specified: CD45RA+ positively selected. The rearrangement uses TRBV19 and TRBJ2-6; 8 nucleotides line up with TRBD1. In DNA, the CDR3 is TGTGCCAGTAGCACGGACAGGGCGATACTCTCTGGGGCCAACGTCCTGACTTTC. Protein product: CASSTDRAILSGANVLTF.